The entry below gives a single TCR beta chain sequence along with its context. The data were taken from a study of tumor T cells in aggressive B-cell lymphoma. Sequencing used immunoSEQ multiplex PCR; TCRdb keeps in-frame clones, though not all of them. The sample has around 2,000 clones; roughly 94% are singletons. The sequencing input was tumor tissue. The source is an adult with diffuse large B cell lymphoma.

The CDR3 is CASSLMSLSSYNEQFF. CDR3 DNA: TGTGCCAGCAGCTTAATGTCCCTAAGCTCCTACAATGAGCAGTTCTTC. J is TRBJ2-1 and V is TRBV7-3, with D hard to call. Trimming removed 1 base from V and 0 bases from J, with 10 bases in between. Germline V lookup: CDR1 SGHTA, CDR2 FQGTGA. The CDR3 spans 16 residues.